These 18 T cell receptor beta chains were all obtained from the same sample, sequenced in a study of cytomegalovirus exposure and HLA in healthy donors. This PCR relied on a set of 60 Vbeta primers and 13 Jbeta primers. TCRdb's table, derived via immunoSEQ multiplex PCR, lists solely in-frame clones and lacks some. The data hold some 100,000 clones, with roughly 82% observed a single time. Source material: PBMCs. These receptors were taken from a man aged 50 to 60 in good health and CMV-seronegative.

The genes are TRBV7-8 and TRBJ2-7, with 9 nucleotides matching TRBD2. The CDR3 runs 14 residues. The germline V gene has CDR1 SGHVS and CDR2 FQNEAQ. V was pared by 5 bases and J by 6 bases, with 8 bases of the junction left unmatched. The CDR3 region is CASSLAGGPTEQYF. In DNA, the CDR3 is TGTGCCAGCAGCCTCGCGGGGGGGCCTACCGAGCAGTACTTC.

This clone was seen a handful of times. The V call is TRBV5-6, the J call TRBJ1-2, with 8 bases identical to TRBD1. From germline, CDR1 is SGHDT and CDR2 YYEEEE. Trimming took 4 bases from V and 2 from J; bases not matched to a gene: 7. CDR3 size: 15 residues. This chain's CDR3 is CASSPPDRGNYGYTF. In nucleotides, the CDR3 is TGTGCCAGCAGCCCTCCCGACAGGGGAAACTATGGCTACACCTTC.

V usage is TRBV7-3 and J usage is TRBJ1-2; D is unresolved. CDR1 SGHTA and CDR2 FQGTGA come from the germline V gene. V shed 0 bases and J shed 7 bases, with 15 bases lying between them. The CDR3 runs 15 residues. CDR3 DNA sequence: TGTGCCAGCAGCTTAACGCCAGTCTATACGGGTGGCTACACCTTC. Protein: CASSLTPVYTGGYTF.

This clone appeared once. The chain couples TRBV7-9 to TRBJ2-3; 12 nucleotides agree with TRBD1. J gave up 3 bases and V 3 bases, and 7 bases lay outside the gene matches. The V gene's germline CDR1 is SEHNR and CDR2 FQNEAQ (reference sequence). The CDR3 loop spans 17 amino acids. The CDR3 DNA is TGTGCCAGCAGCTTGAACCCGGGACAGGGGGCAACAGATACGCAGTATTTT. Translating gives CASSLNPGQGATDTQYF. Full variable domain (remainder filled in from reference TRBV7-9 and TRBJ2-3): DTGVSQNPRHKITKRGQNVTFRCDPISEHNRLYWYRQTLGQGPEFLTYFQNEAQLEKSRLLSDRFSAERPKGSFSTLEIQRTEQGDSAMYLCASSLNPGQGATDTQYFGPGTRLTVL.

This chain connects TRBV5-1 to TRBJ2-7, with 13 bases that match TRBD2. Germline CDR1 and CDR2: SGHRS and YFSETQ. This CDR3 has 13 residues. The junction had 3 bases not matched to a gene; V was cut back by 5 bases and J by 7 bases. This CDR3 is CASRLGLAGEQYF. The CDR3 DNA reads TGCGCCAGCAGACTGGGACTAGCGGGGGAGCAGTACTTC.

The chain employs TRBV4-1 and TRBJ1-2; a weak D match, TRBD1 (5 bases). V shed 0 bases and J shed 0 bases, with 14 bases lying between them. This CDR3 contains 17 residues. Per the germline V gene, CDR1 is MGHRA and CDR2 is YSYEKL. This CDR3 reads CASSQDRAGHTNYGYTF. The CDR3 DNA is TGCGCCAGCAGCCAAGATCGGGCCGGACACACTAACTATGGCTACACCTTC.

This chain links TRBV5-4 with TRBJ1-6; TRBD1 aligns across 10 bases. With 4 bases clipped from V and 10 bases from J, the junction kept 11 bases outside the gene matches. The length of the CDR3 is 16 residues. Germline lookup yields CDR1 SGHNT and CDR2 YYREEE (reference sequence). CDR3 DNA sequence: TGTGCCAGCAGCCCCCCCGGGACAGGGGAAGAGTCACCCCTCCACTTT. Translation gives CASSPPGTGEESPLHF. Full variable domain (remainder filled in from reference TRBV5-4 and TRBJ1-6): ETGVTQSPTHLIKTRGQQVTLRCSSQSGHNTVSWYQQALGQGPQFIFQYYREEENGRGNFPPRFSGLQFPNYSSELNVNALELDDSALYLCASSPPGTGEESPLHFGNGTRLTVT.

About this clone: The sample carries other DNA sequences with the same CDR3. This sequence joins TRBV28 and TRBJ1-6, with D tentatively TRBD1 (6 bases). V lost 2 bases and J 7 bases, leaving 12 bases between the germline ends. The CDR3 has 15 amino acids. The germline V gene has CDR1 MDHEN and CDR2 SYDVKM. The CDR3: CASSLTGRINSPLHF. As DNA, the CDR3 is TGTGCCAGCAGTTTAACAGGGAGAATCAATTCACCCCTCCACTTT.

The J gene is TRBJ1-2, the V gene TRBV28; possibly TRBD1 for D (5 bases). CDR3 length equals 12 residues. The V end lost 6 bases, the J end lost 4 bases, and 9 bases lay between the germline ends. CDR1 MDHEN and CDR2 SYDVKM come from the germline V gene. Written as DNA, the CDR3 is TGTGCCAGCAGCCCAGACAGCTATGGCTACACCTTC. Protein sequence: CASSPDSYGYTF.

This clone has more than one count but fewer than ten. The chain links TRBV7-2 to TRBJ2-3; D gene unclear. V lost 3 bases, J lost 0 bases, and 7 bases lay in between. This CDR3 spans 14 amino acids. In germline, CDR1 is SGHTA, CDR2 FQGNSA. This CDR3 is CASSFGSSTDTQYF. For the CDR3, the DNA is TGTGCCAGCAGCTTCGGGTCTAGCACAGATACGCAGTATTTT. Variable domain in full (rest from reference TRBV7-2 and TRBJ2-3): GAGVSQSPSNKVTEKGKDVELRCDPISGHTALYWYRQSLGQGLEFLIYFQGNSAPDKSGLPSDRFSAERTGGSVSTLTIQRTQQEDSAVYLCASSFGSSTDTQYFGPGTRLTVL.

The rearrangement uses TRBV28 and TRBJ2-1, with D perhaps matching TRBD1 (6 bases). This CDR3 region has 15 residues. Per germline, CDR1 MDHEN and CDR2 SYDVKM. Trimming removed 4 bases at V and 7 bases at J, with 17 bases between. The CDR3 nucleotides read TGTGCCAGCAGTTCTTCACAGGGAAGGTTGAATGAGCAGTTCTTC. Encoded protein: CASSSSQGRLNEQFF.

The chain carries TRBV5-1 and TRBJ1-1; no reliable D call. The CDR3 is 14 residues long. Trimming cost V 4 bases and J 0 bases, with 10 bases left between them. The germline V gene encodes CDR1 SGHRS and CDR2 YFSETQ. CDR3 residues: CASSDLAMNTEAFF. The CDR3 DNA is TGCGCCAGCAGCGATTTGGCCATGAACACTGAAGCTTTCTTT.

The J gene is TRBJ1-1, the V gene TRBV5-6; perhaps TRBD1 as D (6 bases). This CDR3 comprises 14 residues. With 1 base removed from V and 3 bases from J, the gap between germline ends came to 10 bases. The V gene's germline CDR1 is SGHDT and CDR2 YYEEEE. CDR3 coding DNA: TGTGCCAGCAGCTTGCGGGGGGCCCACACTGAAGCTTTCTTT. The encoded protein is CASSLRGAHTEAFF.

This chain uses TRBV6-1 with TRBJ2-1, with TRBD2 matching over 11 bases. V shed 4 bases, J shed 13 bases, and the junction held 9 bases outside the gene matches. The CDR3 runs to 14 residues. Germline CDR1 reads MNHNS; CDR2 reads SASEGT. The CDR3 loop is CASSAFGSGGAQFF. As DNA, the CDR3 is TGTGCCAGCAGTGCTTTCGGTAGCGGGGGGGCCCAGTTCTTC.

This rearrangement joins TRBV28 to TRBJ2-3; D might be TRBD2 (6 bases). The germline gives CDR1 MDHEN, CDR2 SYDVKM. The CDR3 is 15 amino acids. The V end was cut by 5 bases, the J end by 2 bases, with 14 bases between. The CDR3 DNA reads as TGTGCCAGCAGTCCCCAGGGAGGATCCACAGATACGCAGTATTTT. Protein sequence: CASSPQGGSTDTQYF.

This clone was counted between two and nine times. The rearrangement links TRBV6-6 to TRBJ1-1; D perhaps matches TRBD1 (6 bases). The CDR3 has 15 residues. V lost 4 bases and J 5 bases, leaving 17 bases between the germline ends. From germline, CDR1 is MNHNY and CDR2 SVGAGI (reference sequence). CDR3 sequence reads: CASSFANRVDTEAFF. Here the CDR3 DNA reads TGTGCCAGCAGTTTTGCTAACAGGGTGGATACTGAAGCTTTCTTT.

The chain links TRBV6-1 to TRBJ1-2, with D hard to call. The V and J ends lost 2 bases and 8 bases respectively, with 15 bases between them. The CDR3 runs 14 residues. Per the germline V gene, CDR1 is MNHNS and CDR2 is SASEGT. The CDR3 spells CASSEITVGGGYTF. The CDR3 DNA reads as TGTGCCAGCAGTGAAATAACGGTGGGAGGGGGCTACACCTTC.

This rearrangement joins TRBV7-6 to TRBJ2-3; 8 nucleotides agree with TRBD1. With V trimmed by 5 bases and J by 3 bases, 10 bases remained unmatched. Per the germline V gene, CDR1 is SGHVS and CDR2 is FNYEAQ. There are 16 residues in the CDR3. CDR3: CASSPHQGASTDTQYF. CDR3 in DNA: TGTGCCAGCAGCCCCCACCAGGGGGCGAGTACAGATACGCAGTATTTT. The whole variable domain, remainder taken from reference TRBV7-6 and TRBJ2-3, is GAGVSQSPRYKVTKRGQDVALRCDPISGHVSLYWYRQALGQGPEFLTYFNYEAQQDKSGLPNDRFSAERPEGSISTLTIQRTEQRDSAMYRCASSPHQGASTDTQYFGPGTRLTVL.